This T cell receptor (beta chain) originates from a study of T-cell memory formation after mild COVID-19. The wider study: TCR clusters mostly belonged to single donors.

Each CDR3 protein gets one entry after TCRdb re-called the 5' RACE reads with MiXCR. Among around 250,000 distinct CDR3 sequences listed, roughly 15% were seen once. CDR3 length: 17 amino acids. Germline V lookup: CDR1 SGHRS, CDR2 YFSETQ. J was trimmed by 0 bases and V by 4 bases; bases with no gene match: 12. The rearrangement uses TRBV5-1 and TRBJ2-5; TRBD1 agrees at 7 bases. Sequencing was done on a sample of PBMCs or a T cell subset sorted from them (not recorded which). The sequence was collected from an adult woman who had mild COVID-19 (a few samples of this study predate the infection). Cell type and time point are not known. The CDR3: CASSQARDSRYQETQYF. The CDR3 DNA follows: TGCGCCAGCAGCCAAGCCCGGGACAGCCGGTACCAAGAGACCCAGTACTTC.